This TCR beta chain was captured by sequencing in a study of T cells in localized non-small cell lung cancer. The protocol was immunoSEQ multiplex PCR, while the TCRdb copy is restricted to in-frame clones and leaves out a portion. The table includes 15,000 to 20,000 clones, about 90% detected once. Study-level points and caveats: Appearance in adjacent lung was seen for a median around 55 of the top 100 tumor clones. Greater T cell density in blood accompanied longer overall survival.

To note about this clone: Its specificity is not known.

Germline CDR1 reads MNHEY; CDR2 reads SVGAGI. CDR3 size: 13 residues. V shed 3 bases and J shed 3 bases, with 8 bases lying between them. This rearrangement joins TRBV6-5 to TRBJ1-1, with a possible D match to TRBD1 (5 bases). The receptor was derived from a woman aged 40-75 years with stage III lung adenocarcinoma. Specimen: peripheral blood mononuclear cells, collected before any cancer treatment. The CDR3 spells CASSYSGHTEAFF. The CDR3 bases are TGTGCCAGCAGTTATTCGGGACACACTGAAGCTTTCTTT.